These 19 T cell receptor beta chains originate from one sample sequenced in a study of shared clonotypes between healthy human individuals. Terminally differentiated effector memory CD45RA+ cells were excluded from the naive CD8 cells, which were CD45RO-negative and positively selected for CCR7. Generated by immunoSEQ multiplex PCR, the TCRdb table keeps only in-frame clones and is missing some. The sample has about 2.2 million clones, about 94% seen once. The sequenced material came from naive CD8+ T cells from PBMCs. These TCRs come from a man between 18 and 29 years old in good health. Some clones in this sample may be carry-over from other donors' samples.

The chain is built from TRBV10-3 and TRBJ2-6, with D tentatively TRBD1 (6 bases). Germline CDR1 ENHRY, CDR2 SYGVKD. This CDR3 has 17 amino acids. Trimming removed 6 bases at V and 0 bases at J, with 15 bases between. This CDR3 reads CAIRDSHPSSGANVLTF. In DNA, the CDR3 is TGTGCCATCAGGGACAGTCACCCCAGCTCTGGGGCCAACGTCCTGACTTTC.

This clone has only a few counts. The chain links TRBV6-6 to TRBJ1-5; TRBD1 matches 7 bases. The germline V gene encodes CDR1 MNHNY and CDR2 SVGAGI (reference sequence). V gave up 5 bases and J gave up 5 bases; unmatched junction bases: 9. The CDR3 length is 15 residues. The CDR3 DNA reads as TGTGCCAGCAGTCGGGACAGAGGCCGAGATCAGCCCCAGCATTTT. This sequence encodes CASSRDRGRDQPQHF.

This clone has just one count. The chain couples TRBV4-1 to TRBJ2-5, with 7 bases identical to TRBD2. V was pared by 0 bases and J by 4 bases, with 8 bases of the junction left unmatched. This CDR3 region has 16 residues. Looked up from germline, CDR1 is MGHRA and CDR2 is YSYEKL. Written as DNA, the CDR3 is TGCGCCAGCAGCCAAGAAAACCTAGCGGTTACAGAGACCCAGTACTTC. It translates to CASSQENLAVTETQYF.

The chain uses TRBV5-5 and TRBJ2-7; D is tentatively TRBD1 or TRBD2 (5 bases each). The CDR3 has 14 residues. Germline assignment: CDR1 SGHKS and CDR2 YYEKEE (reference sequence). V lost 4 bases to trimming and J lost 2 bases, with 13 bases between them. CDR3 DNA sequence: TGTGCCAGCAGCCACCGGGACGAACCCTACGAGCAGTACTTC. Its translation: CASSHRDEPYEQYF.

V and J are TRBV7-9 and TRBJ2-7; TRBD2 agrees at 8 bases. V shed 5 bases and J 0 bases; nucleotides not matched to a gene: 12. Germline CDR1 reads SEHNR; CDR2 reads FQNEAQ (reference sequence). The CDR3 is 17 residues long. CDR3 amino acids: CASSPTILAGSSYEQYF. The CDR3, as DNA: TGTGCCAGCAGCCCTACGATTCTAGCGGGCAGCTCCTACGAGCAGTACTTC.

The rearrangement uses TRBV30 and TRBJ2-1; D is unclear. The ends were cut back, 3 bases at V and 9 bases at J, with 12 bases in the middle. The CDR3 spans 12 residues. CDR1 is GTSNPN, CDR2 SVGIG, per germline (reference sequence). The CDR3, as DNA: TGTGCCTGGAGAATATCCCCGTTTGAGCAGTTCTTC. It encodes CAWRISPFEQFF.

The CDR3 DNA reads as TGTGCCAGCAGCTTGGATCTAGCGGGACCACTTACCTACGAGCAGTACTTC. It translates to CASSLDLAGPLTYEQYF. V usage is TRBV5-6 and J usage is TRBJ2-7; 9 positions match TRBD2. V lost 0 bases and J lost 2; bases outside the gene matches: 9. The CDR3 is made up of 17 amino acids. The V gene's germline CDR1 is SGHDT and CDR2 YYEEEE.

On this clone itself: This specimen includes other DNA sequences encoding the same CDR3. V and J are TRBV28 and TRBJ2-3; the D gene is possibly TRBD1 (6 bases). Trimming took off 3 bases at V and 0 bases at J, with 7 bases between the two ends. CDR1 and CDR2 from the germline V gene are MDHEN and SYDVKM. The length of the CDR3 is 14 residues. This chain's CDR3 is CASSFGQSTDTQYF. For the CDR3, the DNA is TGTGCCAGCAGTTTCGGACAGAGCACAGATACGCAGTATTTT.

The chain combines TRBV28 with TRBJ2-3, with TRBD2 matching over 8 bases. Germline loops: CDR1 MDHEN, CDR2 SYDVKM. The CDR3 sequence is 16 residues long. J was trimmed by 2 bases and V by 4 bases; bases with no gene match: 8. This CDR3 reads CASSSIGRDFTDTQYF. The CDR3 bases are TGTGCCAGCAGTTCTATCGGGAGGGATTTCACAGATACGCAGTATTTT.

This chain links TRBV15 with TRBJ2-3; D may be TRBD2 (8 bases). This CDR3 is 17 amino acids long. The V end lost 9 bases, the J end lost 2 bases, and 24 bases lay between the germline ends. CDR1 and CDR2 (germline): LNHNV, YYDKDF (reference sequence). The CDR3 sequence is CATHPRGLAGYTDTQYF. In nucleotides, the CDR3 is TGTGCCACGCACCCAAGGGGGCTAGCGGGTTACACAGATACGCAGTATTTT.

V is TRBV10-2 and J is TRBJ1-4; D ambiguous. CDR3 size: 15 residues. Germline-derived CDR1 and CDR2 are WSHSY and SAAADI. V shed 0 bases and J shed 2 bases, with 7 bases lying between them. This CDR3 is CASSESGLTNEKLFF. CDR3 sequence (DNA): TGCGCCAGCAGTGAGTCGGGCCTCACTAATGAAAAACTGTTTTTT.

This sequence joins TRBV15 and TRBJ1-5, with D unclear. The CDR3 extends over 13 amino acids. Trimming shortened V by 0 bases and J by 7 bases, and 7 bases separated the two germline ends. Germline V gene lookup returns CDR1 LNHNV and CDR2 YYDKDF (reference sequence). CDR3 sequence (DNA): TGTGCCACCAGCAGAGAGGGTTTCCAGCCCCAGCATTTT. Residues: CATSREGFQPQHF.

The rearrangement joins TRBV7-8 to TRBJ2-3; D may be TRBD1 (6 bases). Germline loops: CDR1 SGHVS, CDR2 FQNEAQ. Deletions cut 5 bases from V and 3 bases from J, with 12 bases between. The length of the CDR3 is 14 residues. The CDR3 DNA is TGTGCCAGCAGCCCCTTAGGGGGTACAGATACGCAGTATTTT. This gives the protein CASSPLGGTDTQYF.

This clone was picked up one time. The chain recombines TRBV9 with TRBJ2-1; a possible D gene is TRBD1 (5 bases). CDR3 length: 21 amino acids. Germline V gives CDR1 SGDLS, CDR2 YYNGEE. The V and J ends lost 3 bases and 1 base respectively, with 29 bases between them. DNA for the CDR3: TGTGCCAGCAGCGACCAAAGAGACAGTAGGTCCCGCGTTGGGTCCTACAATGAGCAGTTCTTC. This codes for CASSDQRDSRSRVGSYNEQFF.

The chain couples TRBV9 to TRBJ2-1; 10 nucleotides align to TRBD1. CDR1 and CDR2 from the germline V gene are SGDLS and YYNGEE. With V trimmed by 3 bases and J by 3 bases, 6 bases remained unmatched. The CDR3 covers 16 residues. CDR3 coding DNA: TGTGCCAGCAGCGGAGGGACAGGGGCCGGCTACAATGAGCAGTTCTTC. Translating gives CASSGGTGAGYNEQFF.

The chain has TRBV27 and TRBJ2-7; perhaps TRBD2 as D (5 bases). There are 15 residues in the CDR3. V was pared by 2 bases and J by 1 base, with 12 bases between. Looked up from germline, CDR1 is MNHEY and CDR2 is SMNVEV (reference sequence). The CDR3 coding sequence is TGTGCCAGCAGTTTAGGGCACCGCGGGTCCTACGAGCAGTACTTC. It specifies CASSLGHRGSYEQYF.

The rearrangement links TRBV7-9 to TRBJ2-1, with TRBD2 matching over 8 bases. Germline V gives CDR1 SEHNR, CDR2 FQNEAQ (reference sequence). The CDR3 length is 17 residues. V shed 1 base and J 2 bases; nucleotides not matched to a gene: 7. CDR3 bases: TGTGCCAGCAGCTTAGGGATGCTAGCGGGTACCTACAATGAGCAGTTCTTC. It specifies CASSLGMLAGTYNEQFF. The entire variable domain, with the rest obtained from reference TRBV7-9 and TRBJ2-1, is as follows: DTGVSQNPRHKITKRGQNVTFRCDPISEHNRLYWYRQTLGQGPEFLTYFQNEAQLEKSRLLSDRFSAERPKGSFSTLEIQRTEQGDSAMYLCASSLGMLAGTYNEQFFGPGTRLTVL.

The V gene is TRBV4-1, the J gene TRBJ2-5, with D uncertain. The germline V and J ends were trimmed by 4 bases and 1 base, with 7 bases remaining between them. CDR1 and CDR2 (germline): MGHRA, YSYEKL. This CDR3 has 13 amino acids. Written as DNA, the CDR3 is TGCGCCAGCAGCCCAAGGACCCAAGAGACCCAGTACTTC. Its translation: CASSPRTQETQYF.

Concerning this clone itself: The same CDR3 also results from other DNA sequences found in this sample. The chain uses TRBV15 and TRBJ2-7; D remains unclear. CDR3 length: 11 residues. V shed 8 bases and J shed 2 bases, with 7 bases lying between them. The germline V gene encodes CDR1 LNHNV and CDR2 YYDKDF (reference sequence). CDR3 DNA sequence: TGTGCCACCGGCCCCACCTACGAGCAGTACTTC. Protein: CATGPTYEQYF.